This TCR beta chain was found in a study of blood T cell repertoires in COVID-19. The overall study: Acute and convalescent COVID-19 specimens originated in the United States, Italy and Spain. T cells, B-cell-depleted T cells, or PBMCs provided the cDNA or gDNA that served as material.

V was trimmed by 2 bases and J by 3 bases, leaving 8 bases between them. This CDR3 has 13 amino acids. Germline V gives CDR1 SGHRS, CDR2 YFSETQ. Cohorts were determined from participant-reported clinical history. Donors in Cohort 3 counted as recovered after two negative PCRs, clearance, or symptom resolution. Assay: immunoSEQ multiplex PCR; the TCRdb copy retains only in-frame clones and omits some. The sample yields 220,000 or so clones, 86% seen once. Sequences were obtained from PBMCs or T cells enriched from blood (not recorded which). V gene TRBV5-1 combines with J gene TRBJ1-2; D remains unclear. This receptor was taken from a woman in her 50s who had recovered from COVID-19. The CDR3 region is CASSFTGDYGYTF. The DNA of the CDR3 is TGCGCCAGCAGCTTCACGGGTGACTATGGCTACACCTTC. The complete variable domain, with remaining parts taken from reference TRBV5-1 and TRBJ1-2, reads KAGVTQTPRYLIKTRGQQVTLSCSPISGHRSVSWYQQTPGQGLQFLFEYFSETQRNKGNFPGRFSGRQFSNSRSEMNVSTLELGDSALYLCASSFTGDYGYTFGSGTRLTVV.